Presented here are 21 T cell receptor beta chains from one specimen sequenced in a study of OX40 agonist ivuxolimab in advanced cancers. The method was immunoSEQ multiplex PCR; TCRdb's version includes in-frame clones alone and lacks a portion of them. The sample consists of under 100,000 clones, approximately 85% of them appearing once. The input for sequencing was CD4+ or CD8+ T cells sorted from blood, taken in a trial of the OX40 agonist ivuxolimab. These receptors all come from an adult with an advanced solid tumor such as melanoma, head and neck, liver or kidney cancer.

This clone was seen a few times. V and J are TRBV4-1 and TRBJ2-2; D not resolved. Trimming cost V 6 bases and J 3 bases, with 14 bases left between them. The V gene's germline CDR1 is MGHRA and CDR2 YSYEKL. CDR3 size: 15 residues. The CDR3 loop is CASRSVWADTGELFF. The CDR3 coding sequence is TGCGCCAGCAGGTCGGTCTGGGCGGACACCGGGGAGCTGTTTTTT.

The CDR3 nucleotides are TGCGCCAGCAGCCTGCAGGCACAGGGGGCTGCGGATAATTCACCCCTCCACTTT. Protein product: CASSLQAQGAADNSPLHF. V and J are TRBV5-1 and TRBJ1-6; 9 bases agree with TRBD1. CDR3 length: 18 amino acids. The V segment lost 4 bases and the J segment 5 bases; nucleotides outside the gene matches: 13. Germline V lookup: CDR1 SGHRS, CDR2 YFSETQ.

The CDR3 sequence: CASDRETQYF. The CDR3 bases are TGTGCCAGCGACCGAGAGACCCAGTACTTC. The rearrangement links TRBV18 to TRBJ2-5; D remains unclear. V lost 8 bases, J lost 4 bases, and 5 bases lay in between. Looked up from germline, CDR1 is KGHSH and CDR2 is LQKENI. The CDR3 covers 10 residues.

This chain joins TRBV18 and TRBJ1-2; possible D gene TRBD1, 5 bases. Germline V CDR1 and CDR2: KGHSH, LQKENI. The germline V and J ends were trimmed by 3 bases and 5 bases, with 13 bases remaining between them. The CDR3 loop spans 14 amino acids. The DNA for the CDR3 is TGTGCCAGCTCACCCGGGACTGCGGTATATGGCTACACCTTC. This gives the protein CASSPGTAVYGYTF.

The chain couples TRBV5-1 to TRBJ2-3; D is perhaps TRBD2 (5 bases). Looked up from germline, CDR1 is SGHRS and CDR2 is YFSETQ. Trimming cost V 4 bases and J 0 bases, with 9 bases left between them. The CDR3 totals 14 residues. DNA for the CDR3: TGCGCCAGCAGCAGGGAGCGGAGCACAGATACGCAGTATTTT. It yields the protein CASSRERSTDTQYF.

The chain combines TRBV10-2 with TRBJ2-7; TRBD1 matches 9 bases. Trimming removed 9 bases from V and 4 bases from J; junction bases left unmatched: 16. Germline loops: CDR1 WSHSY, CDR2 SAAADI. This CDR3 has 16 residues. The CDR3 here is CASSGPNRGQRYEQYF. The CDR3, as DNA: TGCGCCAGTTCTGGCCCCAACAGGGGGCAAAGGTACGAGCAGTACTTC.

The chain is built from TRBV5-4 and TRBJ1-4; D not resolved. V gave up 1 base and J gave up 0 bases, with 7 bases separating them. This CDR3 has 15 residues. Germline V gene sequence: CDR1 SGHNT, CDR2 YYREEE (reference sequence). CDR3 bases: TGTGCCAGCAGCTTGAGCACCGCAACTAATGAAAAACTGTTTTTT. This gives the protein CASSLSTATNEKLFF.

The chain employs TRBV29-1 and TRBJ2-7; possibly TRBD1 for D (5 bases). The CDR3 extends over 13 amino acids. From germline, CDR1 is SQVTM and CDR2 ANQGSEA. The V and J ends lost 4 bases and 2 bases respectively, with 12 bases between them. The DNA of the CDR3 is TGCAGCGTTGCCCAACAGGCGGCCTACGAGCAGTACTTC. Translation: CSVAQQAAYEQYF.

This chain connects TRBV5-1 to TRBJ2-3; D is uncertain. V was cut by 0 bases and J by 5 bases, with 7 bases left in between. The CDR3 length is 13 residues. Germline V gives CDR1 SGHRS, CDR2 YFSETQ. This CDR3 reads CASSLEFGDTQYF. CDR3 in DNA: TGCGCCAGCAGCTTGGAGTTCGGAGATACGCAGTATTTT. The full variable domain, completed using reference TRBV5-1 and TRBJ2-3, is KAGVTQTPRYLIKTRGQQVTLSCSPISGHRSVSWYQQTPGQGLQFLFEYFSETQRNKGNFPGRFSGRQFSNSRSEMNVSTLELGDSALYLCASSLEFGDTQYFGPGTRLTVL.

This rearrangement joins TRBV4-1 to TRBJ1-4, with TRBD1 matching over 7 bases. CDR1 is MGHRA, CDR2 YSYEKL, per germline. The CDR3 is made up of 16 amino acids. The V and J ends lost 1 base and 6 bases, in that order; junction bases with no gene match: 8. CDR3 bases: TGCGCCAGCAGCCAAGGGTTGGAGGGGGCGTATGAAAAACTGTTTTTT. Its translation: CASSQGLEGAYEKLFF.

The genes are TRBV28 and TRBJ2-7; unclear D gene. The CDR3 has 13 amino acids. Between the trimmed V and J ends, which lost 3 bases and 3 bases, there was a span of 9 bases. CDR1 MDHEN and CDR2 SYDVKM come from the germline V gene. The CDR3 spells CASSFQDRYEQYF. DNA of the CDR3: TGTGCCAGCAGTTTCCAAGACCGCTACGAGCAGTACTTC.

The chain is built from TRBV18 and TRBJ1-3, with no clear D. The germline CDR1 and CDR2 sequences are KGHSH and LQKENI. Trimming shortened V by 3 bases and J by 0 bases, and 9 bases separated the two germline ends. CDR3 length: 15 amino acids. CDR3 DNA sequence: TGTGCCAGCTCACCGGCAGTGGGCTCTGGAAACACCATATATTTT. This translates into CASSPAVGSGNTIYF. The variable domain in full, completed from reference TRBV18 and TRBJ1-3, reads NAGVMQNPRHLVRRRGQEARLRCSPMKGHSHVYWYRQLPEEGLKFMVYLQKENIIDESGMPKERFSAEFPKEGPSILRIQQVVRGDSAAYFCASSPAVGSGNTIYFGEGSWLTVV.

This clone was counted only a few times. This chain uses TRBV5-4 with TRBJ2-5; tentatively, D is TRBD2 (6 bases). There are 14 residues in the CDR3. Trimming took 4 bases from V and 2 from J, leaving 12 bases between them. CDR1 SGHNT and CDR2 YYREEE come from the germline V gene (reference sequence). CDR3 bases: TGTGCCAGCAGCCCCGGGGACTTACAAGAGACCCAGTACTTC. It yields the protein CASSPGDLQETQYF.

The rearrangement links TRBV6-1 to TRBJ2-3, with 8 nucleotides matching TRBD1. The CDR3 covers 14 residues. The junction had 9 bases not matched to a gene; V was cut back by 8 bases and J by 5 bases. CDR1 is MNHNS, CDR2 SASEGT, per germline. CDR3 in amino acids: CASESGGAGDTQYF. The CDR3 nucleotides read TGTGCCAGCGAGTCAGGGGGCGCGGGAGATACGCAGTATTTT.

The CDR3 nucleotides are TGCAGCGGCAACACAGGGGGAAGAGAGACCCAGTACTTC. Encoded protein: CSGNTGGRETQYF. V and J are TRBV29-1 and TRBJ2-5, with TRBD1 identical over 8 bases. Germline assignment: CDR1 SQVTM and CDR2 ANQGSEA. The CDR3 length is 13 residues. Unmatched junction bases numbered 8, after V lost 7 bases and J lost 4 bases.

The chain employs TRBV5-1 and TRBJ1-5, with D tentatively TRBD1 (5 bases). Germline V gene lookup returns CDR1 SGHRS and CDR2 YFSETQ. The CDR3 loop spans 14 amino acids. V was cut by 4 bases and J by 6 bases, with 14 bases left in between. The CDR3 bases are TGCGCCAGCAGCCCGGAGGCGGGGGTTCAGCCCCAGCATTTT. This codes for CASSPEAGVQPQHF.

CDR3 residues: CASSLRRGYEQYF. CDR3 in DNA: TGCGCCAGCAGCTTGCGCAGGGGCTACGAGCAGTACTTC. The rearrangement uses TRBV5-1 and TRBJ2-5; D is possibly TRBD1 (6 bases). The J call is doubtful: the DNA matches TRBJ2-7 better. Germline CDR1 and CDR2: SGHRS and YFSETQ. The CDR3 runs to 13 residues.

The V gene is TRBV28, the J gene TRBJ1-2; D may be TRBD1 (6 bases). From germline, CDR1 is MDHEN and CDR2 SYDVKM. V was clipped by 7 bases and J by 7 bases, with 19 bases between them. The CDR3 is made up of 14 amino acids. The CDR3 spells CASTLHEGEAGYTF. In nucleotides, the CDR3 is TGTGCCAGCACCCTACACGAGGGGGAGGCTGGCTACACCTTC.

CDR3 loop: CASSRLSGAGENEQFF. CDR3 nucleotides: TGTGCCAGCAGCCGATTAAGCGGGGCAGGAGAAAATGAGCAGTTCTTC. The rearrangement joins TRBV27 to TRBJ2-1; 7 bases align to TRBD2. V lost 6 bases, J lost 7 bases, and 15 bases stayed unmatched. CDR3 length equals 16 residues. Germline CDR1 MNHEY, CDR2 SMNVEV (reference sequence).

J is TRBJ2-3 and V is TRBV5-4, with D perhaps TRBD1 (5 bases). V was shortened by 4 bases and J by 6 bases, with 9 bases between the two germline ends. Germline assignment: CDR1 SGHNT and CDR2 YYREEE (reference sequence). The CDR3 loop spans 12 amino acids. CDR3: CASSPHRDTQYF. The CDR3 nucleotides are TGTGCCAGCAGCCCACACAGGGATACGCAGTATTTT.

The chain links TRBV4-1 to TRBJ2-7; 8 bases fit TRBD1. Germline V CDR1 and CDR2: MGHRA, YSYEKL. The CDR3 runs 16 residues. V was clipped by 4 bases and J by 6 bases; unmatched bases: 14. CDR3 sequence: CASSPVVGRGRSEQYF. The CDR3 nucleotides read TGCGCCAGCAGCCCCGTCGTTGGCAGGGGGCGTTCCGAGCAGTACTTC.